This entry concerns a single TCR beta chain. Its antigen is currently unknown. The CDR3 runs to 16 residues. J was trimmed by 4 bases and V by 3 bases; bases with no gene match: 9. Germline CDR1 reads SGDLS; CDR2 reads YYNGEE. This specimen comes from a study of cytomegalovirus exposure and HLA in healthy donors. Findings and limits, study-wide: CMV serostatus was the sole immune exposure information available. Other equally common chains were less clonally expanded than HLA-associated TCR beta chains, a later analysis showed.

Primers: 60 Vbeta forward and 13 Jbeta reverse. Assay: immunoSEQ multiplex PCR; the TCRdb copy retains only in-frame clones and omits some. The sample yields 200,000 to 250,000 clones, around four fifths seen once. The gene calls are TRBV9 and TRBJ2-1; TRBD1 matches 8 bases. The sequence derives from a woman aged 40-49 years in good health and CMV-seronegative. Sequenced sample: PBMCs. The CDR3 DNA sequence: TGTGCCAGCAGCGAGGGTGGGACAGGTCTATACAATGAGCAGTTCTTC. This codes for CASSEGGTGLYNEQFF.